A selection of T cell receptor beta chains follows, all from one sample in a study of beta chain features in type 1 diabetes. Sequencing was performed with immunoSEQ multiplex PCR; in TCRdb, only in-frame clones are kept and a portion is missing. This table has around 690,000 clones, around 12% appearing once. Material: naive CD4+ T cells from blood. The receptor set was obtained from a man aged 25-45 years with type 1 diabetes. Each CDR3 is given with its conserved first and last residue. The order of the fields is D gene, J gene, clone size, V gene, CDR3 protein, CDR3 DNA. D genes are given only for firm matches. Not every row has a clone size; where given, it reads once, few, many or a size class.

NA TRBJ2-4 NA TRBV19 CASSIGVGNWDIQYF TGTGCCAGTAGTATAGGCGTGGGTAATTGGGACATTCAGTACTTC
TRBD1 TRBJ2-1 NA TRBV5-1 CASSPGTANNEQFF TGCGCCAGCAGCCCCGGGACAGCAAACAATGAGCAGTTCTTC
NA TRBJ2-2 few TRBV7-2 CASTPRVANTGELFF TGTGCCAGCACCCCTAGGGTAGCGAACACCGGGGAGCTGTTTTTT
NA TRBJ2-3 few TRBV11-2 CASSLARGTDTQYF TGTGCCAGCAGCTTAGCCCGAGGCACAGATACGCAGTATTTT
NA TRBJ1-2 NA TRBV27 CASSLERGYGYTF TGTGCCAGCAGTTTAGAGCGGGGCTATGGCTACACCTTC
TRBD2 TRBJ2-4 few TRBV6-6 CASSYRGEAKNIQYF TGTGCCAGCAGTTACCGGGGGGAGGCCAAAAACATTCAGTACTTC
NA TRBJ2-3 NA TRBV5-1 CASSPGGQDADTQYF TGCGCCAGCAGCCCGGGTGGGCAGGACGCAGATACGCAGTATTTT
TRBD2 TRBJ2-1 NA TRBV2 CASSEDTGGTIYNEQFF TGTGCCAGCAGTGAAGATACGGGGGGGACAATCTACAATGAGCAGTTCTTC
TRBD2 TRBJ2-2 NA TRBV7-3 CASSKSGTREGELFF TGTGCCAGCAGCAAAAGCGGGACTAGGGAGGGGGAGCTGTTTTTT
NA TRBJ2-7 few TRBV28 CASSGVGTLGYEQYF TGTGCCAGCAGTGGGGTCGGGACCCTGGGCTACGAGCAGTACTTC
NA TRBJ1-2 few TRBV7-2 CASSSTPNYGYTF TGTGCCAGCAGCTCGACACCGAACTATGGCTACACCTTC
NA TRBJ1-2 NA TRBV10-3 CAISAGGSYGYTF TGTGCCATCAGTGCAGGAGGATCCTATGGCTACACCTTC
TRBD2 TRBJ2-1 few TRBV4-3 CASSHASGGAGNEQFF TGCGCCAGCAGCCATGCTAGCGGGGGGGCCGGCAATGAGCAGTTCTTC
TRBD1 TRBJ2-2 few TRBV10-3 CAISGQGNTGELFF TGTGCCATCAGCGGACAGGGGAACACCGGGGAGCTGTTTTTT
TRBD2 TRBJ2-7 NA TRBV28 CASRSTGAGAYEQYF TGTGCCAGCAGATCCACAGGCGCGGGGGCCTACGAGCAGTACTTC
NA TRBJ1-5 NA TRBV4-2 CASSQDARGSNQPQHF TGTGCCAGCAGCCAAGATGCCAGGGGTAGCAATCAGCCCCAGCATTTT
NA TRBJ1-2 NA TRBV7-9 CASSFMTALTGYGYTF TGTGCCAGCAGCTTTATGACAGCCCTCACTGGCTATGGCTACACCTTC
TRBD1 TRBJ2-3 NA TRBV4-3 CASSQVGTATDTQYF TGCGCCAGCAGCCAAGTCGGGACAGCCACAGATACGCAGTATTTT
NA TRBJ2-5 few TRBV7-2 CASSQGGETQYF TGTGCCAGCAGCCAGGGGGGAGAGACCCAGTACTTC
NA TRBJ1-2 few TRBV7-2 CASSRTTGNGYTF TGTGCCAGCAGCCGGACAACAGGGAATGGCTACACCTTC
NA TRBJ2-1 few TRBV28 CASIRASYNEQFF TGTGCCAGCATCAGGGCATCCTACAATGAGCAGTTCTTC
NA TRBJ2-7 few TRBV28 CASRPMGVEQYF TGTGCCAGCAGACCGATGGGGGTCGAGCAGTACTTC
TRBD2 TRBJ2-5 few TRBV11-3 CASSAGLAGVQETQYF TGTGCCAGCAGCGCAGGACTAGCGGGGGTTCAAGAGACCCAGTACTTC
NA TRBJ1-2 few TRBV9 CASSVQGADYGYTF TGTGCCAGCAGCGTACAAGGGGCTGACTATGGCTACACCTTC
NA TRBJ1-1 few TRBV7-3 CASSAGMNTEAFF TGTGCCAGCAGCGCTGGCATGAACACTGAAGCTTTCTTT